What follows are 3 T cell receptor beta chains derived from one specimen sequenced in a study of CD8 T cells in Susac syndrome. Random hexamers were used to reverse transcribe the RNA input (0.5 to 1 ug). Via MiXCR, TCRdb re-called the immunoSEQ multiplex PCR reads, giving one row per CDR3 protein. The sample includes 300,000 or so distinct CDR3 sequences, 92% of them seen just once. The sample comprised CD4+ T cells from PBMCs. The receptors come from a human donor with multiple sclerosis.

In DNA, the CDR3 is TGTGCCAGCAGCCCTGGTGGGGGGACTGGAAACACCATATATTTT. This codes for CASSPGGGTGNTIYF. The genes are TRBV5-4 and TRBJ1-3, with a weak D call TRBD1 (5 bases). The CDR3 totals 15 residues. Looked up from germline, CDR1 is SGHNT and CDR2 is YYREEE (reference sequence). V lost 4 bases, J lost 2 bases, and 13 bases lay in between.

This chain uses TRBV12-3 or TRBV12-4 with TRBJ2-1; D is perhaps TRBD2 (7 bases). This CDR3 comprises 14 residues. Trimming took off 6 bases at V and 2 bases at J, with 11 bases between the two ends. The CDR3 nucleotides are TGTGCCAGCAGGCACGGGGGGCCCTACAATGAGCAGTTCTTC. Translating gives CASRHGGPYNEQFF.

V is TRBV30 and J is TRBJ1-5, with D uncertain. CDR1 is GTSNPN, CDR2 SVGIG, per germline (reference sequence). Trimming pared 1 base from V and 4 bases from J, leaving 8 bases between. This CDR3 is 13 amino acids long. CDR3 sequence: CAWSERRNQPQHF. In nucleotides, the CDR3 is TGTGCCTGGAGTGAAAGGAGAAATCAGCCCCAGCATTTT.